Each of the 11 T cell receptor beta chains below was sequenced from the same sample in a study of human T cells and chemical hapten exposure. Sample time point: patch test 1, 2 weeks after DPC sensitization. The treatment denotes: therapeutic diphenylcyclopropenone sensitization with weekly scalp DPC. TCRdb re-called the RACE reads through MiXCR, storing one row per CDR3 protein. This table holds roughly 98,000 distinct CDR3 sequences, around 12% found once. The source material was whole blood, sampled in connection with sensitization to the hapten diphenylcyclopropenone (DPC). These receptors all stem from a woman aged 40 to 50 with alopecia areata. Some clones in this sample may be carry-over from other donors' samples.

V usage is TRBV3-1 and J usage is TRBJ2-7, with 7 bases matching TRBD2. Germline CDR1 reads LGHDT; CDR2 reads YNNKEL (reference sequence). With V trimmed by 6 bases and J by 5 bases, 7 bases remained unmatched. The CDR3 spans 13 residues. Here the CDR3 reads CASRKPTSHEQYF. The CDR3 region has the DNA TGTGCCAGCAGAAAACCGACTAGCCACGAGCAGTACTTC.

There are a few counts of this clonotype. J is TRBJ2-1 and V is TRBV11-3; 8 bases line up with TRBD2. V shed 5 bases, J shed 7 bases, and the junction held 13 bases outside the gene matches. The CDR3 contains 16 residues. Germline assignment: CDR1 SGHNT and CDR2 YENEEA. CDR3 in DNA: TGTGCCAGCAGCCCGGGACTAGGAAAAGGAGGTAATGAGCAGTTCTTC. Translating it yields CASSPGLGKGGNEQFF. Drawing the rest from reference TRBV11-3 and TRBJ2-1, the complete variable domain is EAGVVQSPRYKIIEKKQPVAFWCNPISGHNTLYWYLQNLGQGPELLIRYENEEAVDDSQLPKDRFSAERLKGVDSTLKIQPAELGDSAVYLCASSPGLGKGGNEQFFGPGTRLTVL.

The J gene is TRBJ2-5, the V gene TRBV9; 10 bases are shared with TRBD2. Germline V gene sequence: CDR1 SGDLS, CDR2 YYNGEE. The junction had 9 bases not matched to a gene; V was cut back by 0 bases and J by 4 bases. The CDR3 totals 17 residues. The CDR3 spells CASSVAWPSGSSETQYF. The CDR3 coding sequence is TGTGCCAGCAGCGTAGCTTGGCCTAGCGGGAGCTCAGAGACCCAGTACTTC.

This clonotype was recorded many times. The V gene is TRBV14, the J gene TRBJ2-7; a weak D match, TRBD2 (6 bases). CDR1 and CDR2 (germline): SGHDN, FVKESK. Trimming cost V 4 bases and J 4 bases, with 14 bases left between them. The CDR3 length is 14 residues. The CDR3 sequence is CASSPRDSVYEQYF. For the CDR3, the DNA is TGTGCCAGCAGCCCAAGGGACTCCGTGTACGAGCAGTACTTC.

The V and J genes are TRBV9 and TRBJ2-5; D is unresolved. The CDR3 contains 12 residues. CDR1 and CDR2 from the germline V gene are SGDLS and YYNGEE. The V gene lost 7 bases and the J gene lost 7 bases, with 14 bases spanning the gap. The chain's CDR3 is CASGSGVGTQYF. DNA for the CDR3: TGTGCCAGCGGCTCCGGTGTCGGGACCCAGTACTTC.

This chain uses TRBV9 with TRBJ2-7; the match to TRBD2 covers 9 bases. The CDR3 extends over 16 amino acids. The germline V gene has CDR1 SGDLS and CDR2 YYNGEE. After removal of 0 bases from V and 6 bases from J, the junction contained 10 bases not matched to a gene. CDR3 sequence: CASSVVSGGGLGEQYF. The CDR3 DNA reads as TGTGCCAGCAGCGTAGTTAGCGGGGGAGGTCTAGGCGAGCAGTACTTC.

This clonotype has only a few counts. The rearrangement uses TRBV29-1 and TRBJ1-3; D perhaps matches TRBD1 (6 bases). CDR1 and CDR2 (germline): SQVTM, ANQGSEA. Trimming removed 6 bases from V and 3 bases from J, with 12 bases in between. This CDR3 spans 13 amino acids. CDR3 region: CSVEQGLGNTIYF. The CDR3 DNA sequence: TGCAGCGTGGAACAGGGACTTGGAAACACCATATATTTT.

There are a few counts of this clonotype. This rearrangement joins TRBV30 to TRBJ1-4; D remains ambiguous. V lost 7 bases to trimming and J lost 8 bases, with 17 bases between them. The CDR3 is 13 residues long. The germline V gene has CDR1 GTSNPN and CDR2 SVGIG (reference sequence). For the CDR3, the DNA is TGTGCCTCGAAGGATCAAAACGGGGAAAAACTGTTTTTT. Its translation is CASKDQNGEKLFF.

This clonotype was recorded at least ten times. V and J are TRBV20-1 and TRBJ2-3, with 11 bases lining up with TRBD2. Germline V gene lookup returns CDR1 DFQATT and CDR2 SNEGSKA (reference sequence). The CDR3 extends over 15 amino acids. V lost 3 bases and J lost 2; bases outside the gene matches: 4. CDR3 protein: CSASASGRSTDTQYF. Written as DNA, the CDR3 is TGCAGTGCTAGCGCTAGCGGGAGGTCCACAGATACGCAGTATTTT.

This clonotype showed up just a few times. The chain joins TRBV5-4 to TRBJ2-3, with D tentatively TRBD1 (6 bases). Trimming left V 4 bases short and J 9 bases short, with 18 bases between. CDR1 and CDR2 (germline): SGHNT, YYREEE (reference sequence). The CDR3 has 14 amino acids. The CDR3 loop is CASSPEEPRGTQYF. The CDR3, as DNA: TGTGCCAGCAGCCCTGAGGAGCCCAGGGGCACGCAGTATTTT.

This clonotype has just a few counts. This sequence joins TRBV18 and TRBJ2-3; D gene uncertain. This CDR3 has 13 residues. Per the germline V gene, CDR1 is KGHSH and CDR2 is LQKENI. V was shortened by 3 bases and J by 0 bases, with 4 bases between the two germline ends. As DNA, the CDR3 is TGTGCCAGCTCACCTATAAGCACAGATACGCAGTATTTT. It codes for CASSPISTDTQYF.